The 9 T cell receptor beta chains below come from one sample, sequenced in a study of T cell responses to AZD1222 COVID-19 vaccine. Repertoires were generated with immunoSEQ multiplex PCR, while TCRdb's copy carries only in-frame clones and drops some. The sample holds roughly 97,000 clones; approximately 89% are singletons and the top ten take about 8.7%. Specimen: peripheral blood, collected on day 0 of AZD1222 vaccination. The receptors derive from an adult in good health.

V is TRBV3-1 (or the pseudogene TRBV3-2) and J is TRBJ1-5; maybe TRBD1 (5 bases). The CDR3 covers 14 residues. Trimming cost V 4 bases and J 6 bases, with 13 bases left between them. Germline V gene sequence: CDR1 LGHDT, CDR2 YNNKEL (reference sequence). CDR3 sequence reads: CASSLSGRLQPQHF. The CDR3 DNA reads as TGTGCCAGCAGCCTATCGGGACGCCTTCAGCCCCAGCATTTT.

V is TRBV3-1 (or the pseudogene TRBV3-2) and J is TRBJ2-1; D may be TRBD2 (7 bases). The CDR3 extends over 18 amino acids. Germline CDR1 is LGHDT and CDR2 is YNNKEL (reference sequence). The V and J ends lost 1 base and 8 bases respectively, with 24 bases between them. The CDR3 here is CASSQGGGRGGRGHEQFF. In DNA, the CDR3 is TGTGCCAGCAGCCAAGGAGGCGGTCGCGGGGGCCGGGGTCATGAGCAGTTCTTC.

The table lists this clone with a count of one. The rearrangement links TRBV7-9 to TRBJ2-5; 7 nucleotides line up with TRBD1. Germline V gives CDR1 SEHNR, CDR2 FQNEAQ (reference sequence). J lost 6 bases, V lost 0 bases, and 4 bases had no gene match. The CDR3 runs to 14 residues. The chain's CDR3 is CASSLAQGLKTQYF. The CDR3 nucleotides read TGTGCCAGCAGCTTAGCACAGGGGCTGAAGACCCAGTACTTC.

V gene TRBV5-1 combines with J gene TRBJ2-2; D gene uncertain. V dropped 3 bases and J dropped 2 bases, with 8 bases sitting between them. The germline CDR1 and CDR2 sequences are SGHRS and YFSETQ. This CDR3 region has 14 residues. CDR3 amino acids: CASSSTLNTGELFF. The CDR3 DNA follows: TGCGCCAGCAGCTCGACACTTAACACCGGGGAGCTGTTTTTT.

The genes are TRBV29-1 and TRBJ1-1, with D hard to call. Germline V lookup: CDR1 SQVTM, CDR2 ANQGSEA. V lost 4 bases to trimming and J lost 5 bases, with 14 bases between them. CDR3 length equals 13 residues. The DNA of the CDR3 is TGCAGCGTTGCCGGGGAAGTGAGGACTGAAGCTTTCTTT. Translated: CSVAGEVRTEAFF.

V and J are TRBV28 and TRBJ1-2; D uncertain. The length of the CDR3 is 15 residues. Trimming removed 7 bases at V and 1 base at J, with 16 bases between. Germline CDR1 reads MDHEN; CDR2 reads SYDVKM. For the CDR3, the DNA is TGTGCCAGCACCGCCCCGGGAGGGAATAACTATGGCTACACCTTC. Encoded protein: CASTAPGGNNYGYTF.

V usage is TRBV6-5 and J usage is TRBJ1-4, with TRBD1 identical over 10 bases. CDR3 size: 14 residues. V shed 6 bases and J 6 bases; nucleotides not matched to a gene: 4. Germline lookup yields CDR1 MNHEY and CDR2 SVGAGI. The CDR3 coding sequence is TGTGCCAGCAGGCCGGGACAGGGGTATGAAAAACTGTTTTTT. Translated: CASRPGQGYEKLFF.

The chain is built from TRBV20-1 and TRBJ1-2; TRBD1 is a possible D gene (5 bases). Deletions cut 3 bases from V and 6 bases from J, with 14 bases between. There are 13 residues in the CDR3. Germline assignment: CDR1 DFQATT and CDR2 SNEGSKA (reference sequence). In DNA, the CDR3 is TGCAGTGCTAGTATGGGGGGATCCGATGGCTACACCTTC. Amino acid sequence: CSASMGGSDGYTF.

This clone was counted a few times. This chain joins TRBV19 and TRBJ2-3; a possible D gene is TRBD2 (5 bases). V lost 4 bases and J lost 4, with 9 bases in between. This CDR3 region has 13 residues. Germline V gives CDR1 LNHDA, CDR2 SQIVND (reference sequence). CDR3 protein: CASSRSRADTQYF. The DNA for the CDR3 is TGTGCCAGTAGTAGGTCGAGGGCAGATACGCAGTATTTT.